Below are 27 T cell receptor beta chains sequenced from a single sample in a study of early T cells in non-severe SARS-CoV-2 infection. TCRdb redid the calling of the 5' RACE reads with MiXCR, one entry per CDR3 protein. The sample has some 85,000 distinct CDR3 sequences, roughly an eighth seen once; the top ten hold about 1.5%. Sequenced sample: whole blood. The receptors stem from an adult who was a healthcare worker with PCR-confirmed SARS-CoV-2 infection or an uninfected control (not recorded which).

This clonotype occurred once. CDR3 protein: CASSDASGPTDTQYF. The CDR3 nucleotides are TGCGCCAGCTCGGATGCTAGCGGTCCCACAGATACGCAGTATTTT. The V call is TRBV10-1, the J call TRBJ2-3; 7 nucleotides agree with TRBD2. The CDR3 extends over 15 amino acids. Germline V gene data show CDR1 as WNHNN and CDR2 as SYGVQD (reference sequence). The J segment lost 2 bases and the V segment lost 8 bases, leaving 10 bases of the junction unmatched.

The chain is built from TRBV6-5 and TRBJ2-2; 10 bases map to TRBD1. The CDR3 is made up of 15 amino acids. Per germline, CDR1 MNHEY and CDR2 SVGAGI. V was clipped by 2 bases and J by 7 bases; unmatched bases: 4. DNA of the CDR3: TGTGCCAGCAGTTACGGGACAGGGGTTTTCGGGGAGCTGTTTTTT. Residues: CASSYGTGVFGELFF.

This clonotype was seen at least ten times. This sequence joins TRBV18 and TRBJ1-2; the match to TRBD1 covers 9 bases. The V segment lost 6 bases and the J segment 2 bases; nucleotides outside the gene matches: 10. Germline assignment: CDR1 KGHSH and CDR2 LQKENI. The CDR3 is 16 amino acids. As DNA, the CDR3 is TGTGCCAGCTCTGCGGGACAGGGCACTTCAAACTATGGCTACACCTTC. Protein product: CASSAGQGTSNYGYTF.

This chain uses TRBV27 with TRBJ2-2; D is undetermined. The germline V gene encodes CDR1 MNHEY and CDR2 SMNVEV (reference sequence). V dropped 5 bases and J dropped 6 bases, with 10 bases sitting between them. This CDR3 comprises 13 residues. The CDR3 nucleotides are TGTGCCAGCAGTCCACCTTTCGCCGGGGAGCTGTTTTTT. Amino acid sequence: CASSPPFAGELFF.

V usage is TRBV6-1 and J usage is TRBJ2-7; the D gene could be TRBD1 or TRBD2 (7 bases each). The V end was cut by 6 bases, the J end by 5 bases, with 20 bases between. This CDR3 has 15 residues. Per germline, CDR1 MNHNS and CDR2 SASEGT. The CDR3 protein is CASRDRPPGGDEQYF. Here the CDR3 DNA reads TGTGCCAGCAGGGACAGGCCTCCGGGAGGCGACGAGCAGTACTTC.

This chain joins TRBV12-3 or TRBV12-4 and TRBJ1-1; weak D call: TRBD1 (6 bases). V was pared by 1 base and J by 7 bases, with 7 bases between. This CDR3 is 12 amino acids long. CDR3: CASSLVGGEAFF. The CDR3 bases are TGTGCCAGCAGTTTAGTAGGGGGTGAAGCTTTCTTT.

This clonotype was counted at least ten times. The chain couples TRBV7-9 to TRBJ2-5; 12 bases match TRBD2. Trimming took 4 bases from V and 5 from J; bases not matched to a gene: 5. Per germline, CDR1 SEHNR and CDR2 FQNEAQ (reference sequence). The CDR3 has 15 residues. CDR3 sequence: CASSSGLAGRETQYF. The CDR3 nucleotides read TGTGCCAGCAGCTCCGGACTAGCGGGGAGGGAGACCCAGTACTTC.

This clonotype was detected only a few times. This chain connects TRBV3-1 to TRBJ2-1; no clear D gene. V lost 4 bases to trimming and J lost 5 bases, with 6 bases between them. The CDR3 has 12 residues. Looked up from germline, CDR1 is LGHDT and CDR2 is YNNKEL (reference sequence). The chain's CDR3 is CASSPFNNEQFF. CDR3 in DNA: TGTGCCAGCAGCCCTTTCAACAATGAGCAGTTCTTC.

The gene calls are TRBV5-8 and TRBJ2-7; 12 bases match TRBD1. CDR3 length: 15 amino acids. Germline V gives CDR1 SGHTS, CDR2 YDEGEE. Trimming removed 1 base from V and 3 bases from J; junction bases left unmatched: 2. CDR3 sequence reads: CASSLRDRGLYEQYF. DNA for the CDR3: TGTGCCAGCAGCTTGAGGGACAGGGGGCTCTACGAGCAGTACTTC.

Ten or more counts support this clonotype. The chain is built from TRBV7-2 and TRBJ2-5; D is ambiguous. Trimming pared 0 bases from V and 6 bases from J, leaving 17 bases between. The CDR3 runs 16 residues. The germline V gene has CDR1 SGHTA and CDR2 FQGNSA. The CDR3 DNA sequence: TGTGCCAGCAGCTTAGCGGTGACGTTCAATCGGCAGACCCAGTACTTC. It translates to CASSLAVTFNRQTQYF.

In this sample, this clonotype turned up many times. V is TRBV7-2 and J is TRBJ2-1; a weak D match, TRBD2 (5 bases). The CDR3 is 15 residues long. Between the trimmed V and J ends, which lost 1 base and 2 bases, there was a span of 9 bases. The germline gives CDR1 SGHTA, CDR2 FQGNSA. The DNA for the CDR3 is TGTGCCAGCAGCTTAGGAGGGTTCGCCTACAATGAGCAGTTCTTC. Translated: CASSLGGFAYNEQFF.

Many counts were recorded for this clonotype. The chain carries TRBV29-1 and TRBJ2-5, with a weak D call TRBD1 (6 bases). Trimming cost V 7 bases and J 4 bases, with 13 bases left between them. The germline CDR1 and CDR2 sequences are SQVTM and ANQGSEA. This CDR3 contains 12 residues. CDR3 DNA: TGCAGCGCGGCGGACAGCAGAGAGACCCAGTACTTC. Amino acids: CSAADSRETQYF.

This clonotype was seen more than once but under ten times. The V gene is TRBV11-2, the J gene TRBJ2-3; D is ambiguous. Trimming stripped 0 bases from V and 0 bases from J, with 16 bases between. The CDR3 extends over 18 amino acids. Germline-derived CDR1 and CDR2 are SGHAT and FQNNGV. CDR3 protein: CASSLDLTSVSSTDTQYF. The CDR3 DNA follows: TGTGCCAGCAGCTTAGATCTGACGTCTGTTTCTAGCACAGATACGCAGTATTTT. Full variable domain (outside the CDR3, taken from reference TRBV11-2 and TRBJ2-3): EAGVAQSPRYKIIEKRQSVAFWCNPISGHATLYWYQQILGQGPKLLIQFQNNGVVDDSQLPKDRFSAERLKGVDSTLKIQPAKLEDSAVYLCASSLDLTSVSSTDTQYFGPGTRLTVL.

The chain couples TRBV3-1 to TRBJ2-7, with a weak D call TRBD1 (5 bases). CDR1 is LGHDT, CDR2 YNNKEL, per germline (reference sequence). The CDR3 consists of 13 residues. Trimming took off 6 bases at V and 0 bases at J, with 9 bases between the two ends. This CDR3 is CASRTQGSYEQYF. The DNA for the CDR3 is TGTGCCAGCAGAACGCAGGGCTCCTACGAGCAGTACTTC.

This rearrangement joins TRBV10-3 to TRBJ1-1; D is perhaps TRBD1 (6 bases). The CDR3 spans 17 residues. V shed 4 bases and J shed 5 bases, with 23 bases lying between them. Germline CDR1 ENHRY, CDR2 SYGVKD. DNA for the CDR3: TGTGCCATCAGTGGAGGGTTCAGCGGGGGCCCGCGGACTGAAGCTTTCTTT. Translation: CAISGGFSGGPRTEAFF.

The genes are TRBV18 and TRBJ2-1; 11 bases match TRBD2. This CDR3 has 19 amino acids. Germline V CDR1 and CDR2: KGHSH, LQKENI. Germline trimming cut 0 bases from V and 4 bases from J; bases unmatched to any gene: 11. The CDR3 protein is CASSPPRASGGQSYNEQFF. The CDR3, as DNA: TGTGCCAGCTCACCACCGCGGGCTAGCGGGGGGCAATCTTACAATGAGCAGTTCTTC.

The sample holds a few counts of this clonotype. The chain employs TRBV2 and TRBJ2-1; a weak D match, TRBD2 (6 bases). This CDR3 contains 15 residues. Trimming stripped 0 bases from V and 2 bases from J, with 8 bases between. Germline CDR1 reads SNHLY; CDR2 reads FYNNEI. The CDR3 reads CASSEARTTYNEQFF. CDR3 DNA: TGTGCCAGCAGTGAAGCTAGGACTACCTACAATGAGCAGTTCTTC.

This clonotype was seen more than once but under ten times. This sequence joins TRBV20-1 and TRBJ1-1, with D uncertain. V was cut by 5 bases and J by 5 bases, with 15 bases left in between. The CDR3 length is 13 residues. Germline V lookup: CDR1 DFQATT, CDR2 SNEGSKA (reference sequence). The DNA for the CDR3 is TGCAGTGCTCGTCCGGGCCTGGGGACTGAAGCTTTCTTT. Protein: CSARPGLGTEAFF.

The genes are TRBV5-4 and TRBJ2-2; D unclear. CDR3 length equals 14 residues. Germline loops: CDR1 SGHNT, CDR2 YYREEE (reference sequence). Trimming took 4 bases from V and 5 from J, leaving 12 bases between them. The DNA of the CDR3 is TGTGCCAGCAGCCCTTCCATTCGGACCGGGGAGCTGTTTTTT. Protein sequence: CASSPSIRTGELFF.

At least ten counts were recorded for this clonotype. V gene TRBV19 combines with J gene TRBJ1-4; 8 bases match TRBD1. This CDR3 contains 16 residues. Trimming removed 7 bases from V and 0 bases from J; junction bases left unmatched: 7. The germline gives CDR1 LNHDA, CDR2 SQIVND (reference sequence). The CDR3, as DNA: TGTGCCAGTACCCGGACAGGGAGATCAACTAATGAAAAACTGTTTTTT. Translating gives CASTRTGRSTNEKLFF. Full variable domain (remainder filled in from reference TRBV19 and TRBJ1-4): DGGITQSPKYLFRKEGQNVTLSCEQNLNHDAMYWYRQDPGQGLRLIYYSQIVNDFQKGDIAEGYSVSREKKESFPLTVTSAQKNPTAFYLCASTRTGRSTNEKLFFGSGTQLSVL.

This clonotype has more than one count but fewer than ten. V and J are TRBV20-1 and TRBJ2-7; D gene unclear. V shed 3 bases and J shed 7 bases, with 13 bases lying between them. The germline V gene has CDR1 DFQATT and CDR2 SNEGSKA (reference sequence). There are 12 residues in the CDR3. CDR3 bases: TGCAGTGCTAGGTTTATAGGGTTTGAGCAGTACTTC. Protein product: CSARFIGFEQYF.

This clonotype was counted many times. The chain combines TRBV12-3 or TRBV12-4 with TRBJ2-1, with 11 bases aligning to TRBD2. This CDR3 region has 17 residues. J lost 1 base, V lost 5 bases, and 7 bases had no gene match. CDR3: CASSPPSGGPSYNEQFF. The CDR3 bases are TGTGCCAGCAGTCCACCTAGCGGGGGGCCTTCCTACAATGAGCAGTTCTTC.

This clonotype was seen at least ten times. DNA of the CDR3: TGCAGTGCTAGAGAAACCGGGACAGCCGAAAAACTGTTTTTT. As protein: CSARETGTAEKLFF. The chain combines TRBV20-1 with TRBJ1-4; 7 bases are a match to TRBD1. After removal of 0 bases from V and 8 bases from J, the junction contained 6 bases not matched to a gene. The V gene's germline CDR1 is DFQATT and CDR2 SNEGSKA (reference sequence). This CDR3 region has 14 residues.

This clonotype came up a few times. The chain links TRBV29-1 to TRBJ1-1, with D perhaps TRBD1 (5 bases). Trimming stripped 6 bases from V and 6 bases from J, with 11 bases between. Germline V gene sequence: CDR1 SQVTM, CDR2 ANQGSEA. The CDR3 extends over 11 amino acids. CDR3 DNA: TGCAGCGTCCGACAGACCGCTGAAGCTTTCTTT. This translates into CSVRQTAEAFF.

This clonotype was observed many times. The chain joins TRBV18 to TRBJ2-1; D is uncertain. Germline V gene lookup returns CDR1 KGHSH and CDR2 LQKENI. The V end lost 0 bases, the J end lost 14 bases, and 11 bases lay between the germline ends. The CDR3 is made up of 12 amino acids. The DNA of the CDR3 is TGTGCCAGCTCACCACCTCTAGGAAGCAAGTTCTTC. This encodes CASSPPLGSKFF.

This clonotype was seen ten or more times. The chain uses TRBV5-4 and TRBJ2-2, with D perhaps TRBD2 (6 bases). V dropped 0 bases and J dropped 7 bases, with 13 bases sitting between them. Germline values: CDR1 SGHNT, CDR2 YYREEE (reference sequence). There are 15 residues in the CDR3. The CDR3 nucleotides read TGTGCCAGCAGCTTGGGAGACGCCGGGGGCGGGGAGCTGTTTTTT. This gives the protein CASSLGDAGGGELFF.

This clonotype has just a few counts. V and J are TRBV30 and TRBJ1-6; no firm D call. Germline-derived CDR1 and CDR2 are GTSNPN and SVGIG (reference sequence). The CDR3 is made up of 13 amino acids. Trimming shortened V by 8 bases and J by 5 bases, and 13 bases separated the two germline ends. The DNA for the CDR3 is TGTGCCGGCCGGGCCGCTAATAATTCACCCCTCCACTTT. Amino acid sequence: CAGRAANNSPLHF.